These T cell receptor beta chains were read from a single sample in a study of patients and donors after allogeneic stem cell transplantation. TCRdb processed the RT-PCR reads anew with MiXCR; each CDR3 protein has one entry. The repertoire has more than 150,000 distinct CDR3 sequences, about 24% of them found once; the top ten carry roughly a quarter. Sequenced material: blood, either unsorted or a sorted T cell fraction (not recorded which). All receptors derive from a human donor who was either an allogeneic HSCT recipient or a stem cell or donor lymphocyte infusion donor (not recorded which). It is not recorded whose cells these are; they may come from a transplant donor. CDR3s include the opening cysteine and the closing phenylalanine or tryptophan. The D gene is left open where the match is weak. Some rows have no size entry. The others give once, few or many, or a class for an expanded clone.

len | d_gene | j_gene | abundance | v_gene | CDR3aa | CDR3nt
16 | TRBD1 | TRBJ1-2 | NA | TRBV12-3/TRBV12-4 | CASSLDPGGKVDGYTF | TGTGCCAGCAGTTTAGACCCAGGGGGCAAGGTGGATGGCTACACCTTC
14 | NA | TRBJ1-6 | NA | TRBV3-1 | CASSQVWENSPFHF | TGTGCCAGCAGCCAAGTCTGGGAAAATTCACCCTTCCACTTT
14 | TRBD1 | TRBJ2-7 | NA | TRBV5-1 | CASSWETGVKEQYF | TGCGCCAGCAGCTGGGAAACAGGGGTAAAGGAGCAGTACTTC
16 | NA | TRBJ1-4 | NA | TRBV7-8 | CASSQLTSSTNEKLFF | TGTGCCAGCAGCCAGTTAACATCCTCGACTAATGAAAAACTGTTTTTT
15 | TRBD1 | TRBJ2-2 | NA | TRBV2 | CASSGDRGRMGELFF | TGTGCCAGCAGTGGGGACAGGGGAAGAATGGGGGAGCTGTTTTTT
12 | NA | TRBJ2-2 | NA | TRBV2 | CASSVGDGELFF | TGTGCCAGCAGTGTGGGGGACGGGGAGCTGTTTTTT
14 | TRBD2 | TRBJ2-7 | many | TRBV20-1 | CSASGTSGTYEQYF | TGCAGTGCTAGCGGGACTAGCGGGACCTACGAGCAGTACTTC
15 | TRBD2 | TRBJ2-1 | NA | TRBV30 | CAWWNGGRVHNEQFF | TGTGCCTGGTGGAATGGCGGGAGGGTACACAATGAGCAGTTCTTC
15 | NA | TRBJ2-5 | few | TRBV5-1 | CASTPEGRPQETQYF | TGCGCCAGCACTCCTGAAGGTAGACCCCAAGAGACCCAGTACTTC
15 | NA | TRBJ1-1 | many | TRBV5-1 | CASSLSGTMNTEAFF | TGCGCCAGCAGCTTATCCGGGACAATGAACACTGAAGCTTTCTTT
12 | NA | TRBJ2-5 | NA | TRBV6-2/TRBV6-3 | CASSWLKETQYF | TGTGCCAGCAGTTGGTTGAAAGAGACCCAGTACTTC
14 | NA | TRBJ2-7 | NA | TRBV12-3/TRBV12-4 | CASSLRGDSYEQYF | TGTGCCAGCAGTTTAAGGGGTGACTCCTACGAGCAGTACTTC
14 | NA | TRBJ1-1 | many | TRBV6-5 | CASSYGGGDTEAFF | TGTGCCAGCAGTTACGGGGGTGGGGACACTGAAGCTTTCTTT
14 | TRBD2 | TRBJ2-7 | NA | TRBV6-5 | CASSSAGGLHEQYF | TGTGCCAGCAGTTCAGCGGGGGGGCTCCACGAGCAGTACTTC
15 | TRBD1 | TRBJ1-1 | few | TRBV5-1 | CASSLTGTGGTEAFF | TGCGCCAGCAGCTTAACCGGGACAGGGGGCACTGAAGCTTTCTTT
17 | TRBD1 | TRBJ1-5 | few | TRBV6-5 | CASSSSQTGAEAQPQHF | TGTGCCAGCAGCTCGAGCCAGACAGGGGCGGAGGCTCAGCCCCAGCATTTT
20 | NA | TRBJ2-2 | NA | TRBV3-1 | CASSQDFPQGPNPGTGELFF | TGTGCCAGCAGCCAAGATTTTCCTCAGGGGCCCAACCCCGGCACCGGGGAGCTGTTTTTT
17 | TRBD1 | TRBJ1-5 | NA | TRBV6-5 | CASSLKPGQGAIQPQHF | TGTGCCAGCAGTCTAAAACCGGGACAGGGGGCTATACAGCCCCAGCATTTT
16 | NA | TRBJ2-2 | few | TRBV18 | CASSSHRELQAGELFF | TGTGCCAGCTCAAGCCACAGAGAGCTTCAGGCCGGGGAGCTGTTTTTT
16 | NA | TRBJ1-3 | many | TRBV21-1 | CASSTYREIRWNTIYF | TGTGCCAGCAGCACATACAGGGAAATTCGATGGAACACCATATATTTT
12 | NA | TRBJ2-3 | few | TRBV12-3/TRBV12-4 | CASRLTRNTQYF | TGTGCCAGCAGACTTACTAGGAATACGCAGTATTTT
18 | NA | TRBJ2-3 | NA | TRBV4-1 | CASSSPLGGRMSTDTQYF | TGCGCCAGCAGCTCGCCACTTGGGGGGCGGATGAGCACAGATACGCAGTATTTT
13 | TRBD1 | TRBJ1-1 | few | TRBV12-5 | CASGTGTGLEAFF | TGTGCTAGTGGCACCGGGACAGGGCTTGAAGCTTTCTTT
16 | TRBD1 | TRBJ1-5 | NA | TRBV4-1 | CASSPGWTGSNQPQHF | TGCGCCAGCAGCCCGGGCTGGACAGGAAGCAATCAGCCCCAGCATTTT
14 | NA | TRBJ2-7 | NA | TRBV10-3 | CAISPTGLSYEQYF | TGTGCCATCAGTCCAACGGGACTGTCCTACGAGCAGTACTTC
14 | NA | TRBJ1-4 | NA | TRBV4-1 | CASSQVSRGEKLFF | TGCGCCAGCAGCCAAGTCTCGAGAGGAGAAAAACTGTTTTTT
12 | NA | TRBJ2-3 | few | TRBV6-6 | CASTGGADTQYF | TGTGCCAGCACAGGGGGGGCAGATACGCAGTATTTT
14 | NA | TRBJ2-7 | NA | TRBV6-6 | CASRYRGGSYEQYF | TGTGCCAGCAGGTACAGGGGGGGCTCCTACGAGCAGTACTTC
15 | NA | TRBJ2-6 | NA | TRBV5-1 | CASSFGDSGANVLTF | TGCGCCAGCAGCTTCGGAGACTCTGGGGCCAACGTCCTGACTTTC
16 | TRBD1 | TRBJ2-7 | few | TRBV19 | CASSTTTGVSSYEQYF | TGTGCCAGTAGTACAACGACAGGGGTCAGCTCCTACGAGCAGTACTTC